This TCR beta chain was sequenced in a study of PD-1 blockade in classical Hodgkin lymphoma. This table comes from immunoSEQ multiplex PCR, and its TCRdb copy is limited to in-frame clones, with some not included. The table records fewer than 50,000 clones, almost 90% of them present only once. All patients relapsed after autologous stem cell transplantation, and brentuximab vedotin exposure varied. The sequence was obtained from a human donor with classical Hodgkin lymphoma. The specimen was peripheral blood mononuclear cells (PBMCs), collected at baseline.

The CDR3 protein is CASSEDQGTGNQPQHF. The DNA for the CDR3 is TGTGCCAGCAGTGAAGATCAGGGGACAGGGAATCAGCCCCAGCATTTT. The chain uses TRBV6-1 and TRBJ1-5, with 9 positions matching TRBD1. V was pared by 1 base and J by 4 bases, with 5 bases of the junction left unmatched. The CDR3 runs 16 residues. Germline V gene data show CDR1 as MNHNS and CDR2 as SASEGT.